This T cell receptor beta chain was identified during a study of blood T cell repertoires in COVID-19. Across the whole study: Specimens from acute and convalescent COVID-19 originated in the United States, Italy and Spain. The cDNA or gDNA used as material had been derived from T cells, B-cell-depleted T cells, or PBMCs.

Authors' methods: Nucleated cell number was recorded as an estimate derived from reference gene primer amplification. Sequencing was performed with immunoSEQ multiplex PCR; in TCRdb, only in-frame clones are kept and a portion is missing. That table supplies the V and J calls and clone size; D and trimming were determined from the DNA. The sample lists roughly 160,000 clones, roughly 78% seen once, with around 8% in the top ten. It was during active infection that Seattle patients were enrolled and then longitudinally followed. Germline CDR1 and CDR2: SGHTA and FQGNSA. V dropped 3 bases and J dropped 2 bases, with 18 bases sitting between them. CDR3 length: 17 residues.

Material for sequencing was peripheral blood. The sequence came from an older woman with COVID-19, enrolled during active disease. This chain joins TRBV7-2 and TRBJ2-3; possible D gene TRBD2, 5 bases. The CDR3 DNA reads as TGTGCCAGCAGCTTGAGCGACGGGGTAGCATTCACAGATACGCAGTATTTT. Translating it yields CASSLSDGVAFTDTQYF. The complete variable domain, with remaining parts taken from reference TRBV7-2 and TRBJ2-3, reads GAGVSQSPSNKVTEKGKDVELRCDPISGHTALYWYRQSLGQGLEFLIYFQGNSAPDKSGLPSDRFSAERTGGSVSTLTIQRTQQEDSAVYLCASSLSDGVAFTDTQYFGPGTRLTVL.